This T cell receptor beta chain was recovered during a study of T cell repertoires in cytomegalovirus infection. Across the study: Based on public TCR beta signatures, there were indications of CMV infection and of a matching HLA type.

TCRdb called the reads again in MiXCR, with one record for every CDR3 protein. The table lists nearly 700,000 distinct CDR3 sequences, about 33% of them singletons. The CDR3 extends over 15 amino acids. Trimming cost V 7 bases and J 0 bases, with 13 bases left between them. Germline CDR1 and CDR2: SNHLY and FYNNEI. A few counts support this clonotype. The target antigen is unknown. The sequence was obtained from a human donor in good health (CMV status not recorded). Some clones in this sample may be carry-over from other donors' samples. The specimen comprised cultured PBMCs, sampled from culture after CMV antigen stimulation. The chain combines TRBV2 with TRBJ2-1; D unresolved. In DNA, the CDR3 is TGTGCCAGCACGGGTTTCATGGGCTCCTACAATGAGCAGTTCTTC. The encoded protein is CASTGFMGSYNEQFF.